The present T cell receptor beta chain was sequenced within a study of blood T cell repertoires in COVID-19. In the study overall: Whether acute or convalescent, the COVID-19 samples came from the United States, Italy and Spain. PBMCs, B-cell-depleted T cells, or T cells were the source of the cDNA or gDNA that made up the material.

As processed by the authors: Reference gene primer amplification gave nucleated cell count estimates. Here immunoSEQ multiplex PCR was the method, and the copy in TCRdb shows in-frame clones only, minus some. For V, J and clone size, that table is used; D and trimming come from the DNA. Among about 160,000 clones listed, about 90% were seen once. Germline values: CDR1 SGHRS, CDR2 YFSETQ. Trimming cost V 0 bases and J 0 bases, with 10 bases left between them. This CDR3 has 16 residues. This clone was found a few times. Sample: peripheral blood. The chain uses TRBV5-1 and TRBJ2-1; D unresolved. The sequence was collected from a woman in her 70s with acute or convalescent COVID-19. The CDR3, as DNA: TGCGCCAGCAGCTTGGCACCATTGAGCTCCTACAATGAGCAGTTCTTC. Translating gives CASSLAPLSSYNEQFF. Using reference TRBV5-1 and TRBJ2-1 for the parts outside the CDR3, the full variable domain is KAGVTQTPRYLIKTRGQQVTLSCSPISGHRSVSWYQQTPGQGLQFLFEYFSETQRNKGNFPGRFSGRQFSNSRSEMNVSTLELGDSALYLCASSLAPLSSYNEQFFGPGTRLTVL.